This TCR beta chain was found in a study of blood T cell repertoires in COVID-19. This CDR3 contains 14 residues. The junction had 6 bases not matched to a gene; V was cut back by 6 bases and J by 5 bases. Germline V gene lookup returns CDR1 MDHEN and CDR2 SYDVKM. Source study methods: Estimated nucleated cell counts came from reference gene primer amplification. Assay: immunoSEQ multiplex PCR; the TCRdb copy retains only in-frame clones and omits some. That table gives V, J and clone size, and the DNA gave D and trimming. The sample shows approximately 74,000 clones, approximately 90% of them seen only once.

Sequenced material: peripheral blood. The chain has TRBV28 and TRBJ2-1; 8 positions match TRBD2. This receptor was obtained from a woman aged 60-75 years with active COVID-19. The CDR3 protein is CASRSLAGHNEQFF. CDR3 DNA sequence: TGTGCCAGCAGATCCCTAGCGGGTCACAATGAGCAGTTCTTC.